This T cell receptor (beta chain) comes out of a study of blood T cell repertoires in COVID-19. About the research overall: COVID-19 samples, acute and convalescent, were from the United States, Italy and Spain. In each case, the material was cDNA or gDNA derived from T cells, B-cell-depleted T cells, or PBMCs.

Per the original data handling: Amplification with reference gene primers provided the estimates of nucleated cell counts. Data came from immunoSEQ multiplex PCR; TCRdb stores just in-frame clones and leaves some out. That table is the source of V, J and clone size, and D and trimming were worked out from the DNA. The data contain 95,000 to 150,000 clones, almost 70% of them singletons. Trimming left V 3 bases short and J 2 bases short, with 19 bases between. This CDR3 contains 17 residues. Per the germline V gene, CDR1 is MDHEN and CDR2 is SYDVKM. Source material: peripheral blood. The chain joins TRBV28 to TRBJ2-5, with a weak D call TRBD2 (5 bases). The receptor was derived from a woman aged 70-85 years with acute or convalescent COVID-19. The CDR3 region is CASSFPSGRMGQETQYF. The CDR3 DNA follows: TGTGCCAGCAGTTTCCCCTCGGGGAGAATGGGGCAAGAGACCCAGTACTTC.